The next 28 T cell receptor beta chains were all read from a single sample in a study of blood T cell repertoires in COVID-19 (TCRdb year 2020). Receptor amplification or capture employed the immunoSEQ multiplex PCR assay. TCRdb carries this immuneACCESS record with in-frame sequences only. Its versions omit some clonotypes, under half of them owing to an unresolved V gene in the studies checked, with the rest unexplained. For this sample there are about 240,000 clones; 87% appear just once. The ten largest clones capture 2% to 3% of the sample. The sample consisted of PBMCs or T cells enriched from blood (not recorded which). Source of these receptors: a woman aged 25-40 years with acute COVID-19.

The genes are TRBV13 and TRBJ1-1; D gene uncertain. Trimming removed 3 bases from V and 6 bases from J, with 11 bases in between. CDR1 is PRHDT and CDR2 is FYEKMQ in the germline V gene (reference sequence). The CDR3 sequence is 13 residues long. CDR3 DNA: TGTGCCAGCAGCTTCGAGCGGCTGGCTGAAGCTTTCTTT. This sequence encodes CASSFERLAEAFF.

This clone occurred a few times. The chain's CDR3 is CASSLAGTGSYSNQPQHF. CDR3 coding DNA: TGTGCCAGCAGCTTAGCCGGGACAGGCTCCTATAGCAATCAGCCCCAGCATTTT. This sequence joins TRBV7-2 and TRBJ1-5, with 8 bases fitting TRBD1. This CDR3 comprises 18 residues. V shed 0 bases, J shed 0 bases, and the junction held 7 bases outside the gene matches. Germline CDR1 SGHTA, CDR2 FQGNSA.

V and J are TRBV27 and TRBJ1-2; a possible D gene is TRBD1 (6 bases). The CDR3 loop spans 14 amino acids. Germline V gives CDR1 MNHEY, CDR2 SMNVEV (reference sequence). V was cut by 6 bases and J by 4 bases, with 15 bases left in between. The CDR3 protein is CASSRRGNIYGYTF. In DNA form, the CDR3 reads TGTGCCAGCAGCCGCAGGGGCAATATCTATGGCTACACCTTC.

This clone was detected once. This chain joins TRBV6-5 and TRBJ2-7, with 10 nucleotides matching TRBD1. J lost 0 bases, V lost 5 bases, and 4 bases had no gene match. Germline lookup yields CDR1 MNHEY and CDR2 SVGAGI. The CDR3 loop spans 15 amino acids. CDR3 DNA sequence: TGTGCCAGCAGTCAGTGGACAGGGGGCTCCTACGAGCAGTACTTC. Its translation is CASSQWTGGSYEQYF.

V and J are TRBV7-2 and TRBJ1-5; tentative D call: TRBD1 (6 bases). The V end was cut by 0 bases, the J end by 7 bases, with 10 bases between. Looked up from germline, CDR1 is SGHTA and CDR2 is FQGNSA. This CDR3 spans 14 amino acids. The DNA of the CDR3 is TGTGCCAGCAGCTTAGCTAGGGGGAGCCAGCCCCAGCATTTT. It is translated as CASSLARGSQPQHF.

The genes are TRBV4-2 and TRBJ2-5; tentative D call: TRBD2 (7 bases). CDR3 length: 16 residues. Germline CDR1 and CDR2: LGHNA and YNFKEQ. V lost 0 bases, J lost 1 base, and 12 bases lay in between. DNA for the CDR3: TGTGCCAGCAGCCAAGAAAGGGGGGGGCCCCAAGAGACCCAGTACTTC. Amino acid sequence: CASSQERGGPQETQYF.

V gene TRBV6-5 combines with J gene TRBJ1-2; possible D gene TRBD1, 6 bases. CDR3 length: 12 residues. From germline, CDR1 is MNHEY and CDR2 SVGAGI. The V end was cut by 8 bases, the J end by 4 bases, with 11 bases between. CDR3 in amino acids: CASRGGSYGYTF. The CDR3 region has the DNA TGTGCCAGCCGGGGGGGCAGCTATGGCTACACCTTC.

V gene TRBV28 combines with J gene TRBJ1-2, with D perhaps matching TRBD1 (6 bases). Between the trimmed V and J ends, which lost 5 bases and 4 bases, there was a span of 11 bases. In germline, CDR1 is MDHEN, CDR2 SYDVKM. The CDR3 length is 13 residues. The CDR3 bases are TGTGCCAGCAGTCCGGGGGGGGCCTATGGCTACACCTTC. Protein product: CASSPGGAYGYTF.

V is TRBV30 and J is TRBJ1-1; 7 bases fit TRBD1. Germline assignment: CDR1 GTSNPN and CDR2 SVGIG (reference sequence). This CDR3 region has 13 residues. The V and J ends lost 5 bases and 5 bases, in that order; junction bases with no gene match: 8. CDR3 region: CAWSKTGRTEAFF. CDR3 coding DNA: TGTGCCTGGTCAAAGACAGGGCGGACTGAAGCTTTCTTT.

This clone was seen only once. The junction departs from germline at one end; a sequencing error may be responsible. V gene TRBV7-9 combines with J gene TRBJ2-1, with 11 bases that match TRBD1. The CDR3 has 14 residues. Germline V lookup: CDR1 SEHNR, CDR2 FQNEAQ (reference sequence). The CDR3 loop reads CASSLGPGGTGGIF. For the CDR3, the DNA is TGTGCCAGCAGCCTAGGCCCGGGGGGGACAGGGGGAATCTTC.

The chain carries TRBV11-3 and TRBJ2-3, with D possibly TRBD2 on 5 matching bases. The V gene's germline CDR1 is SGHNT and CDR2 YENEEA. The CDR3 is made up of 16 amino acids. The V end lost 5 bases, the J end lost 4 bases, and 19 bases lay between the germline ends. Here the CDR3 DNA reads TGTGCCAGCAGCCTCCGGACTGAGTTGGGTGCAGATACGCAGTATTTT. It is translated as CASSLRTELGADTQYF.

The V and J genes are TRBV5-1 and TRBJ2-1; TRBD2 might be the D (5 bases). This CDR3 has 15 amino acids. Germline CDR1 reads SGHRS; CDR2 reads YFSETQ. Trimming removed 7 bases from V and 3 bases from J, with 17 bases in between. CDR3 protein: CASLPSPGFYNEQFF. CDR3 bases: TGCGCCAGCCTCCCCTCGCCGGGGTTCTACAATGAGCAGTTCTTC. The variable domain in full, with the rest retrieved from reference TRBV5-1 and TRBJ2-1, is KAGVTQTPRYLIKTRGQQVTLSCSPISGHRSVSWYQQTPGQGLQFLFEYFSETQRNKGNFPGRFSGRQFSNSRSEMNVSTLELGDSALYLCASLPSPGFYNEQFFGPGTRLTVL.

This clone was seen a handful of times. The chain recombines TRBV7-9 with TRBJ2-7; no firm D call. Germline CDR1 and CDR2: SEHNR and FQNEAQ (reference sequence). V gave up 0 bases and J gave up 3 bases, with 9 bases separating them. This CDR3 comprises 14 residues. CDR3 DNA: TGTGCCAGCAGCTTAGCACTGCGGAACTACGAGCAGTACTTC. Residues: CASSLALRNYEQYF.

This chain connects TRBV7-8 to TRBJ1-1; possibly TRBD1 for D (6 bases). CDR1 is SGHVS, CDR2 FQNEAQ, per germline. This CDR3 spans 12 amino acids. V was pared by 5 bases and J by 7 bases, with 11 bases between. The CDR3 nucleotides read TGTGCCAGCAGCCCTGGACAGCTTGAAGCTTTCTTT. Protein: CASSPGQLEAFF.

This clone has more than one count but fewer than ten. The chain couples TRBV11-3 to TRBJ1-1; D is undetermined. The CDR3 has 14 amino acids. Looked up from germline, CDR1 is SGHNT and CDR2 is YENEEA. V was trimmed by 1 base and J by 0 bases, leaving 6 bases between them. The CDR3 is CASSLGGVNTEAFF. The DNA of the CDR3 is TGTGCCAGCAGCTTAGGCGGCGTGAACACTGAAGCTTTCTTT.

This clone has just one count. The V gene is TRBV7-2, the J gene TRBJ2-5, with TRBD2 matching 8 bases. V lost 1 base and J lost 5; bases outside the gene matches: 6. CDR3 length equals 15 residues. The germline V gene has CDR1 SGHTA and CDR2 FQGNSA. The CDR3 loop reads CASSLGSGGRETQYF. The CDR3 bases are TGTGCCAGCAGCTTAGGATCGGGGGGGCGGGAGACCCAGTACTTC.

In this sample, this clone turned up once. The CDR3 protein is CASSLEERVGSYNEQFF. The CDR3 DNA sequence: TGTGCCAGCAGCTTAGAAGAGAGAGTCGGCTCCTACAATGAGCAGTTCTTC. The V call is TRBV7-6, the J call TRBJ2-1; D is unclear. Germline V gene data show CDR1 as SGHVS and CDR2 as FNYEAQ. This CDR3 is built from 17 residues. The V end was cut by 1 base, the J end by 0 bases, with 13 bases between. Supplemented by reference TRBV7-6 and TRBJ2-1, the full variable domain reads GAGVSQSPRYKVTKRGQDVALRCDPISGHVSLYWYRQALGQGPEFLTYFNYEAQQDKSGLPNDRFSAERPEGSISTLTIQRTEQRDSAMYRCASSLEERVGSYNEQFFGPGTRLTVL.

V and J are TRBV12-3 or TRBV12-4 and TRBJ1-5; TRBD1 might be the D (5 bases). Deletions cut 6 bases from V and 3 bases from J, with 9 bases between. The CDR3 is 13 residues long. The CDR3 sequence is CASRSGFNQPQHF. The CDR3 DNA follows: TGTGCCAGCAGGTCAGGGTTCAATCAGCCCCAGCATTTT.

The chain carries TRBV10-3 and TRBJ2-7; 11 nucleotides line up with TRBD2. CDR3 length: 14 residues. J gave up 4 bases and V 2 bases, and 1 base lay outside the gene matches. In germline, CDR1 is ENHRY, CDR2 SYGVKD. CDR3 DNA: TGTGCCATCAGTGAGACTAGCGGGGGATACGAGCAGTACTTC. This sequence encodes CAISETSGGYEQYF.

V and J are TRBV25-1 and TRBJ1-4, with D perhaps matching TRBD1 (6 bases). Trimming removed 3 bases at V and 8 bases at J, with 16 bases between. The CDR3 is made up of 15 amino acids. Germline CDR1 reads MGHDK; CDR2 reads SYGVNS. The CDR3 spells CASSDSSGVGEKLFF. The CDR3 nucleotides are TGTGCCAGCAGTGATAGTTCAGGGGTTGGGGAAAAACTGTTTTTT.

The CDR3 nucleotides are TGTGCCAGCAGCTTGGACAGGGAGCAGTACTTC. It is translated as CASSLDREQYF. The J gene is TRBJ2-7, the V gene TRBV5-4, with TRBD1 as a possible D gene (5 bases). CDR1 and CDR2 (germline): SGHNT, YYREEE (reference sequence). The CDR3 loop spans 11 amino acids. V was trimmed by 0 bases and J by 7 bases, leaving 5 bases between them.

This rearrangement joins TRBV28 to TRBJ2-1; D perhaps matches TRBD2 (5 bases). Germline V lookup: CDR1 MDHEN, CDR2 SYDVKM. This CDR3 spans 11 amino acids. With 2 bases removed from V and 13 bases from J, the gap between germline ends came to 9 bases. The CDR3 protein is CASSLREGQFF. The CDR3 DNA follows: TGTGCCAGCAGTTTAAGAGAGGGACAGTTCTTC.

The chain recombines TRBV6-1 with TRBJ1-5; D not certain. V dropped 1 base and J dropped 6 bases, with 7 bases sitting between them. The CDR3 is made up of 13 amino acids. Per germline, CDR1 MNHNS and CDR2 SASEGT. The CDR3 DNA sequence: TGTGCCAGCAGTGAAGGAGGTCGTCAGCCCCAGCATTTT. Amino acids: CASSEGGRQPQHF.

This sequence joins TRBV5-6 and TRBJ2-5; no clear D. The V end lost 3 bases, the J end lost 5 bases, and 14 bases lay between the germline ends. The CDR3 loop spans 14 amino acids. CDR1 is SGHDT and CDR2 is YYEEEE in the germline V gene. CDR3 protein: CASSSLNLEETQYF. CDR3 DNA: TGTGCCAGCAGCTCTCTCAACCTGGAGGAGACCCAGTACTTC.

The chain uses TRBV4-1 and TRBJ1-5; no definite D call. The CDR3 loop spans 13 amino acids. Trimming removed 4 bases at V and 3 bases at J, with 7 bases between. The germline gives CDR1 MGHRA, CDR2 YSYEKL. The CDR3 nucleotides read TGCGCCAGCAGCCGGGAGTTCAATCAGCCCCAGCATTTT. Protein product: CASSREFNQPQHF.

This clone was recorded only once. The CDR3 bases are TGTGCCAGCAGCCAGACAGGGGACAATCAGCCCCAGCATTTT. Protein product: CASSQTGDNQPQHF. The chain couples TRBV6-2 or TRBV6-3 to TRBJ1-5; TRBD1 agrees at 8 bases. Unmatched junction bases numbered 4, after V lost 6 bases and J lost 3 bases. CDR3 length: 14 residues. Germline CDR1 and CDR2: MNHEY and SVGEGT.

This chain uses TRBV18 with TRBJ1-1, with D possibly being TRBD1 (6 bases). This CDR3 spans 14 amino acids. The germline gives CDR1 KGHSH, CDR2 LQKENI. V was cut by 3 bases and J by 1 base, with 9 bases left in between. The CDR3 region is CASSPGARNTEAFF. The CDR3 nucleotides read TGTGCCAGCTCACCGGGGGCCAGGAACACTGAAGCTTTCTTT. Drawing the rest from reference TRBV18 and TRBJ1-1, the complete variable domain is NAGVMQNPRHLVRRRGQEARLRCSPMKGHSHVYWYRQLPEEGLKFMVYLQKENIIDESGMPKERFSAEFPKEGPSILRIQQVVRGDSAAYFCASSPGARNTEAFFGQGTRLTVV.

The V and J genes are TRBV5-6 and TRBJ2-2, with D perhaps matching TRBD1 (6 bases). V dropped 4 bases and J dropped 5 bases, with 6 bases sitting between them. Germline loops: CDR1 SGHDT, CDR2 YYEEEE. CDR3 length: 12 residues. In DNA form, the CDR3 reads TGTGCCAGCAGCCAGGGGACCGGGGAGCTGTTTTTT. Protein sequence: CASSQGTGELFF. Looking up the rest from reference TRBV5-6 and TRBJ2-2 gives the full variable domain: DAGVTQSPTHLIKTRGQQVTLRCSPKSGHDTVSWYQQALGQGPQFIFQYYEEEERQRGNFPDRFSGHQFPNYSSELNVNALLLGDSALYLCASSQGTGELFFGEGSRLTVL.